The 21 T cell receptor beta chains in this list originate from one sample, sequenced in a study of blood T cells in healthy people across ages. Primed by a sample-barcoded 5' primer and a J-beta primer mix, a second PCR proceeded for 7 to 11 cycles. Each CDR3 protein is one row after TCRdb ran MiXCR on the 5' RACE reads. The data hold fewer than 1,200,000 distinct CDR3 sequences, with roughly a quarter observed a single time. These data also formed part of another study, on T cells of mothers and their children.

The sample taken for sequencing was blood. These receptors originate from a girl aged 2 to 10 in good health.

This chain links TRBV12-3 or TRBV12-4 with TRBJ2-2; no clear D. The CDR3 runs 15 residues. Between the trimmed V and J ends, which lost 2 bases and 4 bases, there was a span of 11 bases. The CDR3 nucleotides are TGTGCCAGCAGTTTATTGGCAGGAACCACCGGGGAGCTGTTTTTT. Protein product: CASSLLAGTTGELFF.

This clonotype has only a few counts. The V and J genes are TRBV6-1 and TRBJ2-7, with D perhaps TRBD2 (6 bases). Trimming pared 2 bases from V and 0 bases from J, leaving 11 bases between. The CDR3 runs 15 residues. The germline V gene encodes CDR1 MNHNS and CDR2 SASEGT. The CDR3 spells CASSELAETSYEQYF. For the CDR3, the DNA is TGTGCCAGCAGTGAATTAGCGGAGACCTCCTACGAGCAGTACTTC.

The J gene is TRBJ1-3, the V gene TRBV20-1; D gene unclear. The CDR3 totals 13 residues. CDR1 is DFQATT and CDR2 is SNEGSKA in the germline V gene (reference sequence). V was clipped by 5 bases and J by 0 bases, with 8 bases between them. The DNA for the CDR3 is TGCAGTGCTTTGATGGACTCTGGAAACACCATATATTTT. Its protein is CSALMDSGNTIYF.

The chain couples TRBV6-5 to TRBJ2-5; D may correspond to TRBD1 or TRBD2 (5 bases each). CDR3 size: 14 residues. V lost 5 bases and J 8 bases, leaving 18 bases between the germline ends. The germline V gene encodes CDR1 MNHEY and CDR2 SVGAGI. Here the CDR3 DNA reads TGTGCCAGCAGTCCGGGGACGGCCTTCGGAACCCAGTACTTC. Residues: CASSPGTAFGTQYF.

This clonotype appeared a few times. This chain uses TRBV29-1 with TRBJ2-1; D is unresolved. The CDR3 extends over 13 amino acids. In germline, CDR1 is SQVTM, CDR2 ANQGSEA. Trimming removed 3 bases from V and 2 bases from J, with 8 bases in between. CDR3 in DNA: TGCAGCGTTGACCGAGAAACCTACAATGAGCAGTTCTTC. Its protein product is CSVDRETYNEQFF.

The chain joins TRBV29-1 to TRBJ2-2; D is possibly TRBD1 (6 bases). V shed 6 bases and J shed 6 bases, with 11 bases lying between them. Looked up from germline, CDR1 is SQVTM and CDR2 is ANQGSEA. The CDR3 sequence is 12 residues long. The CDR3 DNA follows: TGCAGCGTGACAGGCCTGCCCGGGGAGCTGTTTTTT. This codes for CSVTGLPGELFF.

CDR3 DNA sequence: TGTGCCAGCAGAAAAGGGGTGGTAGGCAATCAGCCCCAGCATTTT. Its translation is CASRKGVVGNQPQHF. J is TRBJ1-5 and V is TRBV12-3 or TRBV12-4, with D perhaps matching TRBD1 (5 bases). Deletions cut 6 bases from V and 2 bases from J, with 14 bases between. The CDR3 is made up of 15 amino acids.

The chain uses TRBV7-9 and TRBJ2-1; D remains ambiguous. The length of the CDR3 is 14 residues. The V end was cut by 5 bases, the J end by 0 bases, with 8 bases between. Germline lookup yields CDR1 SEHNR and CDR2 FQNEAQ (reference sequence). CDR3 DNA sequence: TGTGCCAGCAGCCCGCAATACTCCTACAATGAGCAGTTCTTC. Translation: CASSPQYSYNEQFF.

The rearrangement uses TRBV28 and TRBJ2-7, with D possibly matching TRBD1 (5 bases). CDR1 MDHEN and CDR2 SYDVKM come from the germline V gene. V was shortened by 5 bases and J by 5 bases, with 13 bases between the two germline ends. This CDR3 spans 13 amino acids. The CDR3 sequence is CASSPQGIHEQYF. The CDR3 DNA reads as TGTGCCAGCAGTCCCCAGGGTATCCACGAGCAGTACTTC.

This clonotype was found a few times. This chain joins TRBV6-5 and TRBJ1-3, with a weak D call TRBD1 (5 bases). The V gene lost 1 base and the J gene lost 3 bases, with 19 bases spanning the gap. There are 18 residues in the CDR3. The germline gives CDR1 MNHEY, CDR2 SVGAGI. The CDR3 reads CASSYFASGGNGGNTIYF. The CDR3 region has the DNA TGTGCCAGCAGTTACTTCGCGTCGGGGGGGAACGGTGGAAACACCATATATTTT.

This chain joins TRBV20-1 and TRBJ1-1; the D gene is possibly TRBD1 (6 bases). V was pared by 2 bases and J by 0 bases, with 13 bases between. Looked up from germline, CDR1 is DFQATT and CDR2 is SNEGSKA (reference sequence). The CDR3 extends over 15 amino acids. The CDR3 spells CSARRLDSMNTEAFF. The DNA for the CDR3 is TGCAGTGCTAGACGCCTGGACAGTATGAACACTGAAGCTTTCTTT.

The rearrangement uses TRBV6-1 and TRBJ2-1; D is possibly TRBD1 or TRBD2 (6 bases each). Germline CDR1 MNHNS, CDR2 SASEGT. V dropped 1 base and J dropped 0 bases, with 10 bases sitting between them. This CDR3 region has 16 residues. The CDR3 spells CASSEGWGASYNEQFF. The CDR3, as DNA: TGTGCCAGCAGTGAAGGGTGGGGGGCCTCCTACAATGAGCAGTTCTTC.

This clonotype turned up a few times. This chain connects TRBV7-2 to TRBJ2-5; 9 bases align to TRBD2. The J call could be wrong; TRBJ2-1 is a better fit for the DNA end. From germline, CDR1 is SGHTA and CDR2 FQGNSA. The CDR3 is 16 amino acids. CDR3 DNA: TGTGCCAGCAGTATTATAGCGGGAGTGCAATACAATGAGCAGTTCTTC. This sequence encodes CASSIIAGVQYNEQFF.

In this sample, this clonotype turned up a few times. This chain links TRBV20-1 with TRBJ1-4; D remains unclear. Trimming left V 0 bases short and J 5 bases short, with 13 bases between. The CDR3 spans 15 residues. Germline V lookup: CDR1 DFQATT, CDR2 SNEGSKA (reference sequence). The chain's CDR3 is CSARDRHSGNEKLFF. CDR3 coding DNA: TGCAGTGCTAGAGATAGGCATAGCGGGAATGAAAAACTGTTTTTT.

The chain combines TRBV10-3 with TRBJ2-3, with 7 nucleotides matching TRBD2. Germline V gene lookup returns CDR1 ENHRY and CDR2 SYGVKD. The ends lost 6 bases at V and 2 bases at J; junction bases unmatched: 8. The CDR3 is 15 residues long. The CDR3 sequence: CAIRPALADTDTQYF. CDR3 nucleotides: TGTGCCATCAGACCCGCGCTAGCGGACACAGATACGCAGTATTTT.

The rearrangement joins TRBV7-9 to TRBJ2-5; no reliable D call. The tail of the sequence fits TRBJ2-7 better, so the J call may be wrong. CDR1 and CDR2 from the germline V gene are SEHNR and FQNEAQ (reference sequence). The CDR3 covers 11 residues. The CDR3 is CASSSSSEQYF. CDR3 in DNA: TGTGCCAGCAGTTCCAGCTCCGAGCAGTACTTC.

The chain couples TRBV9 to TRBJ2-5; 8 bases match TRBD2. TRBJ2-7 matches the DNA end more closely, so the J call is doubtful. CDR1 is SGDLS and CDR2 is YYNGEE in the germline V gene. The CDR3 totals 13 residues. The CDR3 region has the DNA TGTGCCAGCAGCGCCGGGGGGGTAGGCGAGCAGTACTTC. Translated: CASSAGGVGEQYF.

The chain is built from TRBV7-2 and TRBJ2-2; TRBD1 matches at 7 bases. Losses at the gene ends were 5 bases for V and 4 bases for J; bases not matched to a gene: 13. The CDR3 is 17 residues long. In germline, CDR1 is SGHTA, CDR2 FQGNSA. CDR3: CASSPRRRQGITGELFF. Written as DNA, the CDR3 is TGTGCCAGCAGCCCCCGTCGCAGACAGGGCATCACCGGGGAGCTGTTTTTT. Full variable domain (outside the CDR3, taken from reference TRBV7-2 and TRBJ2-2): GAGVSQSPSNKVTEKGKDVELRCDPISGHTALYWYRQSLGQGLEFLIYFQGNSAPDKSGLPSDRFSAERTGGSVSTLTIQRTQQEDSAVYLCASSPRRRQGITGELFFGEGSRLTVL.

This clonotype was detected a few times. The genes are TRBV5-4 and TRBJ1-3; maybe TRBD1 (6 bases). Trimming left V 4 bases short and J 6 bases short, with 20 bases between. Germline V gives CDR1 SGHNT, CDR2 YYREEE (reference sequence). This CDR3 contains 16 residues. The CDR3 reads CASSEGHRDTENTIYF. The CDR3 bases are TGTGCCAGCAGCGAGGGACACCGAGATACTGAAAACACCATATATTTT.

Only a few counts were recorded for this clonotype. This chain joins TRBV6-5 and TRBJ2-7; 10 nucleotides align to TRBD2. Per germline, CDR1 MNHEY and CDR2 SVGAGI. The CDR3 totals 14 residues. V lost 2 bases to trimming and J lost 6 bases; unmatched junction nucleotides: 4. CDR3: CASSYAAGGREQYF. CDR3 DNA: TGTGCCAGCAGTTACGCAGCGGGGGGGCGCGAGCAGTACTTC.

This clonotype was picked up a small number of times. The chain employs TRBV28 and TRBJ2-7, with D perhaps assigned TRBD1 or TRBD2 (5 bases each). Trimming took off 2 bases at V and 6 bases at J, with 14 bases between the two ends. The germline V gene has CDR1 MDHEN and CDR2 SYDVKM. There are 14 residues in the CDR3. The CDR3 region is CASSLTGTVAEQYF. The CDR3 bases are TGTGCCAGCAGTTTAACCGGGACGGTTGCCGAGCAGTACTTC. The complete variable domain, with remaining parts taken from reference TRBV28 and TRBJ2-7, reads DVKVTQSSRYLVKRTGEKVFLECVQDMDHENMFWYRQDPGLGLRLIYFSYDVKMKEKGDIPEGYSVSREKKERFSLILESASTNQTSMYLCASSLTGTVAEQYFGPGTRLTVT.